Each of the 14 T cell receptor beta chains below was sequenced from the same sample in a study of cytomegalovirus exposure and HLA in healthy donors. Researchers ran the PCR with 60 Vbeta and 13 Jbeta primers. The table came from immunoSEQ multiplex PCR; TCRdb's copy has only in-frame clones and leaves some out. The sample has 100,000 to 150,000 clones, around 83% seen once; the top ten hold around 3%. Sequenced material: PBMCs. These receptors all stem from a woman younger than 30 in good health and CMV-seropositive.

Remarks on this clone: Sequence at one end of the junction differs from germline and may be a read error. As DNA, the CDR3 is TGTGGGGCTGAGGGGCGGGGAAAGAATGGGCAGTTCTTC. It specifies CGAEGRGKNGQFF. The rearrangement links TRBV25-1 to TRBJ2-1; tentative D call: TRBD2 (6 bases). Germline CDR1 and CDR2: MGHDK and SYGVNS. CDR3 length equals 13 residues. The entire variable domain, with the rest obtained from reference TRBV25-1 and TRBJ2-1, is as follows: EADIYQTPRYLVIGTGKKITLECSQTMGHDKMYWYQQDPGMELHLIHYSYGVNSTEKGDLSSESTVSRIRTEHFPLTLESARPSHTSQYLCGAEGRGKNGQFFGPGTRLTVL.

The V and J genes are TRBV30 and TRBJ1-1; D unresolved. This CDR3 has 13 residues. The V and J ends lost 1 base and 4 bases respectively, with 10 bases between them. CDR1 is GTSNPN and CDR2 is SVGIG in the germline V gene (reference sequence). CDR3 nucleotide sequence: TGTGCCTGGAGTGGCGGGATTATCACTGAAGCTTTCTTT. This encodes CAWSGGIITEAFF.

This chain joins TRBV5-1 and TRBJ2-2, with TRBD1 matching 8 bases. Germline V gene data show CDR1 as SGHRS and CDR2 as YFSETQ. The CDR3 contains 15 residues. V trimming: 7 bases; J trimming: 5 bases; junction bases outside the gene matches: 10. The CDR3 is CASSLRQGATGELFF. The CDR3 DNA sequence: TGCGCCAGCTCATTACGCCAGGGGGCGACCGGGGAGCTGTTTTTT.

V usage is TRBV2 and J usage is TRBJ2-7, with 11 bases that match TRBD1. The CDR3 runs to 13 residues. Germline-derived CDR1 and CDR2 are SNHLY and FYNNEI. The junction had 2 bases not matched to a gene; V was cut back by 8 bases and J by 2 bases. The CDR3 here is CASAGQGAYEQYF. The CDR3 DNA reads TGTGCCAGCGCGGGACAGGGGGCCTACGAGCAGTACTTC. Full variable domain (rest looked up from reference TRBV2 and TRBJ2-7): EPEVTQTPSHQVTQMGQEVILRCVPISNHLYFYWYRQILGQKVEFLVSFYNNEISEKSEIFDDQFSVERPDGSNFTLKIRSTKLEDSAMYFCASAGQGAYEQYFGPGTRLTVT.

This rearrangement joins TRBV4-1 to TRBJ1-5; D unresolved. Per the germline V gene, CDR1 is MGHRA and CDR2 is YSYEKL. This CDR3 is 15 amino acids long. The V and J ends lost 8 bases and 1 base respectively, with 15 bases between them. The CDR3 loop reads CASALGGGSNQPQHF. The DNA of the CDR3 is TGCGCCAGCGCCCTGGGTGGCGGGAGCAATCAGCCCCAGCATTTT.

On this clone itself: One junction end disagrees with the germline gene, perhaps due to a read error. This sequence joins TRBV7-9 and TRBJ2-1, with 14 bases that match TRBD2. The CDR3 is made up of 19 amino acids. Germline V lookup: CDR1 SEHNR, CDR2 FQNEAQ (reference sequence). The CDR3 DNA follows: TGTTCCAGCAGCTTAACGTCATGGGAGACTAGCGGGGGGGGTAATGAGCAGTTCTTC. This sequence encodes CSSSLTSWETSGGGNEQFF. The whole variable domain, remainder taken from reference TRBV7-9 and TRBJ2-1, is DTGVSQNPRHKITKRGQNVTFRCDPISEHNRLYWYRQTLGQGPEFLTYFQNEAQLEKSRLLSDRFSAERPKGSFSTLEIQRTEQGDSAMYLCSSSLTSWETSGGGNEQFFGPGTRLTVL.

V is TRBV27 and J is TRBJ1-2; 7 nucleotides match TRBD1. Germline lookup yields CDR1 MNHEY and CDR2 SMNVEV (reference sequence). There are 15 residues in the CDR3. J lost 3 bases, V lost 8 bases, and 12 bases had no gene match. CDR3 residues: CASRPGTVGDYGYTF. The CDR3 nucleotides read TGTGCCAGCCGCCCTGGGACAGTAGGGGACTATGGCTACACCTTC.

The gene calls are TRBV7-2 and TRBJ2-2, with D unclear. The ends were cut back, 5 bases at V and 2 bases at J, with 9 bases in the middle. Germline loops: CDR1 SGHTA, CDR2 FQGNSA. The CDR3 is 14 amino acids. CDR3 coding DNA: TGTGCCAGCAGCCCCTCCCTTAACACCGGGGAGCTGTTTTTT. This codes for CASSPSLNTGELFF.

The genes are TRBV5-6 and TRBJ1-1, with D possibly matching TRBD1 (6 bases). CDR3 size: 15 residues. Trimming took off 4 bases at V and 0 bases at J, with 13 bases between the two ends. Germline CDR1 and CDR2: SGHDT and YYEEEE. The CDR3 region has the DNA TGTGCCAGCAGCCTGACAGGTACGGTGAACACTGAAGCTTTCTTT. Protein sequence: CASSLTGTVNTEAFF.

The chain links TRBV11-2 to TRBJ2-7; TRBD1 matches at 8 bases. The CDR3 has 15 residues. Germline V gene sequence: CDR1 SGHAT, CDR2 FQNNGV. The V segment lost 4 bases and the J segment 3 bases; nucleotides outside the gene matches: 8. CDR3 residues: CASSSAGTGDYEQYF. The CDR3 bases are TGTGCCAGCAGCTCAGCCGGGACAGGTGACTACGAGCAGTACTTC.

The CDR3 spells CASSPRGGLAGEAQYF. DNA of the CDR3: TGTGCCAGCAGCCCAAGAGGGGGACTAGCGGGGGAGGCCCAGTACTTC. This chain connects TRBV7-9 to TRBJ2-5; 14 bases map to TRBD2. Germline loops: CDR1 SEHNR, CDR2 FQNEAQ (reference sequence). There are 16 residues in the CDR3. V trimming: 5 bases; J trimming: 9 bases; junction bases outside the gene matches: 11.

This clone was seen just once. CDR3 region: CSVAPGGDRAFF. In DNA form, the CDR3 reads TGCAGCGTGGCCCCAGGGGGCGATAGGGCTTTCTTT. This chain uses TRBV29-1 with TRBJ1-1; 8 nucleotides line up with TRBD1. V dropped 6 bases and J dropped 11; count of bases not matched to a gene: 11. The CDR3 is 12 residues long. Germline-derived CDR1 and CDR2 are SQVTM and ANQGSEA.

The chain couples TRBV6-1 to TRBJ2-1, with 9 bases fitting TRBD2. The CDR3 spans 15 residues. The J segment lost 3 bases and the V segment lost 6 bases, leaving 6 bases of the junction unmatched. Germline values: CDR1 MNHNS, CDR2 SASEGT. The CDR3 loop is CASRVAGVYYNEQFF. In nucleotides, the CDR3 is TGTGCCAGCAGGGTAGCGGGGGTCTACTACAATGAGCAGTTCTTC.

The genes are TRBV7-9 and TRBJ1-1, with 9 bases identical to TRBD1. The CDR3 contains 15 residues. Germline CDR1 reads SEHNR; CDR2 reads FQNEAQ (reference sequence). Trimming cost V 5 bases and J 3 bases; bases outside gene matches: 7. CDR3 DNA: TGTGCCAGCAGCCCTTGGACAGGGGTGGACACTGAAGCTTTCTTT. This gives the protein CASSPWTGVDTEAFF.